This T cell receptor (beta chain) was captured by sequencing in a study of T cell repertoires in cytomegalovirus infection. Study overall: The authors used CMV epitopes that were HLA-C-restricted (recently identified) and HLA-B-restricted (well studied). Both a matching HLA type and CMV infection were indicated by public TCR beta signatures. Whole-study results and caveats: HLA-C-restricted CMV-specific TCR beta clonotypes prevailed in the ex vivo response. The cumulative frequency of public TCR beta families distinguished individuals who carried CMV together with the relevant HLA.

The CDR3 runs 15 residues. V shed 5 bases and J 2 bases; nucleotides not matched to a gene: 8. CDR1 is SGHAT, CDR2 FQNNGV, per germline. TCRdb reanalysed the reads using MiXCR and keeps one entry per CDR3 protein. The sample holds around 23,000 distinct CDR3 sequences; around 21% are singletons and the top ten take 90% to 95%. Turning to this clonotype: Its specificity is not known.

The chain joins TRBV11-2 to TRBJ2-7; 8 positions agree with TRBD1. The sample consisted of CD8+ T cells from cultured PBMCs, taken from culture after CMV antigen stimulation. This receptor was taken from a human donor in good health (CMV status not recorded). Some clones in this sample may be carry-over from other donors' samples. CDR3 DNA: TGTGCCAGCAGCCAAACCGGGACAGGCCCCTACGAGCAGTACTTC. This gives the protein CASSQTGTGPYEQYF.